This TCR beta chain appears in the sequencing data of a study of cytomegalovirus exposure and HLA in healthy donors. Use of 60 Vbeta and 13 Jbeta primers characterized the PCR. Produced via immunoSEQ multiplex PCR; TCRdb's table is partial and in-frame only. This sample yields roughly 100,000 clones, of which under 85% are seen a single time; 1.3% belongs to the top ten. CDR1 and CDR2 (germline): SGHVS, FNYEAQ. J gave up 6 bases and V 5 bases, and 6 bases lay outside the gene matches. This CDR3 is built from 13 residues. The sample was PBMCs. The chain uses TRBV7-6 and TRBJ1-1; 7 positions match TRBD1. This clonotype was sampled from a man aged 40-55 years in good health and CMV-seronegative. The CDR3 bases are TGTGCCAGCAGCATAACAGGGGAGGCTGAAGCTTTCTTT. It yields the protein CASSITGEAEAFF.